This T cell receptor (beta chain) is from a study of blood T cell repertoires in COVID-19. Overall study: Sample material is recorded as cDNA or gDNA derived from T cells, B-cell-depleted T cells, or PBMCs.

Trimming took 0 bases from V and 0 from J; bases not matched to a gene: 5. Germline CDR1 is SGDLS and CDR2 is YYNGEE. The CDR3 runs 16 residues. Participants spanned ages about 18 to 89 years and resided in around 25 US areas. Cohorts were determined from participant-reported clinical history. In the authors' methods: Amplification with reference gene primers provided the estimates of nucleated cell counts. Profiled with immunoSEQ multiplex PCR; TCRdb holds only in-frame clones, not every one. V and J calls and clone size are those listed in that table; D and trimming were worked out from the DNA. This table holds about 300,000 clones, more than 75% found once.

The V gene is TRBV9, the J gene TRBJ2-7; 8 nucleotides line up with TRBD2. The sequenced sample was PBMCs or T cells enriched from blood (not recorded which). The receptor comes from a man aged 30 to 45 who had recovered from COVID-19. CDR3 sequence reads: CASSVEVAGSSYEQYF. DNA of the CDR3: TGTGCCAGCAGCGTAGAAGTAGCGGGGAGCTCCTACGAGCAGTACTTC.